This T cell receptor beta chain was captured by sequencing in a study of long-term antiretroviral therapy in people with HIV. Study-wide results and caveats: Transplant-donor-level diversity was not reached after ART, though diversity increased.

This clone was counted once. Its target is unknown. The CDR3 has 14 residues. Per the germline V gene, CDR1 is SGDLS and CDR2 is YYNGEE. V was clipped by 0 bases and J by 2 bases, with 7 bases between them. The immunoSEQ assay was v3.0, run at survey level. The assay was immunoSEQ multiplex PCR, and TCRdb's table has in-frame clones only and misses some. Of roughly 15,000 clones in the sample, 88% were seen once. Source: unsorted PBMCs, taken 6.9 years after starting antiretroviral therapy. This chain links TRBV9 with TRBJ2-3, with D hard to call. This TCR came from a man in his fifties or sixties with HIV. Written as DNA, the CDR3 is TGTGCCAGCAGCGTAGAAGGAAACACAGATACGCAGTATTTT. Translated: CASSVEGNTDTQYF.